This record covers a single T cell receptor (beta chain). The germline V gene encodes CDR1 MGHRA and CDR2 YSYEKL. CDR3 length: 16 residues. V shed 3 bases, J shed 8 bases, and the junction held 7 bases outside the gene matches. The data derive from a study of blood T cell repertoires in COVID-19. At the level of the study: COVID-19 samples, acute and convalescent, were from the United States, Italy and Spain. Nucleic acid was either cDNA or gDNA, and it came from T cells, B-cell-depleted T cells, or PBMCs.

In the source study's methods: Reference gene primer amplification yielded estimated nucleated cell counts. This table comes from immunoSEQ multiplex PCR, and its TCRdb copy is limited to in-frame clones, with some not included. That table is the source of V, J and clone size, and D and trimming were worked out from the DNA. The table has around 370,000 clones, 88% seen once; the top ten hold roughly 6.6%. The source of this sequence is a woman aged 70-85 years with COVID-19, enrolled during active disease. Sequencing used peripheral blood. This chain uses TRBV4-1 with TRBJ1-4, with TRBD1 identical over 12 bases. CDR3 loop: CASSQLRGQGAEKLFF. CDR3 DNA sequence: TGCGCCAGCAGCCAGCTGAGGGGACAGGGGGCAGAAAAACTGTTTTTT.